A selection of T cell receptor beta chains follows, all from one sample in a study of T cell changes during pregnancy in multiple sclerosis. Measured with immunoSEQ multiplex PCR; TCRdb has only the in-frame clones, and not every one. This sample has some 41,000 clones, with nearly 90% found just once. The source was CD8+ T cells from peripheral blood mononuclear cells, collected in the first trimester of pregnancy. Receptor source: a female donor with multiple sclerosis, enrolled in a pregnancy study. CDR3s leave out the opening cysteine and the closing phenylalanine or tryptophan.

v_gene	len	CDR3aa
TRBV6-5	11	ASSYGATDTQY
TRBV5-1	11	ASRGEGEETQY
TRBV18	14	ASSQRDRVSYNEQF
TRBV7-2	12	ASSLSVYNTEAF
TRBV19	16	ASSIDRTGPVANTEAF
TRBV7-9	10	ASSTYRNEQF
TRBV9	13	ASSSGQGIGNTIY
TRBV9	12	ASSATGANEKLF
TRBV27	11	ASRAGSYYEQY
TRBV9	15	ASSSTSGRGGDEKLF
TRBV7-2	13	ASSPNPTENSPLH
TRBV13	13	ASRERDRGEETQY
TRBV9	11	ASSAAGDYGYT
TRBV9	13	ASSTTGYSGETQY
TRBV16	11	ASSHEAAWEQY
TRBV9	12	ASSVNGGADTQY
TRBV2	11	ASSGLPDNEQF
TRBV7-9	10	ASSLAVREAF
TRBV4-2	12	ASSHSDSWNEQF
TRBV7-6	14	ASSPDGTVGWYEQY
TRBV19	12	ASEPGEVYYGYT
TRBV27	13	ASSSRIQANTEAF
TRBV6-5	11	ASSYRQDTEAF
TRBV5-5	13	ASSFLTSGSYEQY
TRBV9	12	ASSAGLSYNEQF
TRBV7-9	12	AVSLTRMNTEAF
TRBV5-5	14	ASSSNPTGGIYGYT
TRBV13	8	ASSLTEAF
TRBV4-3	14	ASSLTPTGGGEKLF
TRBV28	12	ASSLGRGSGELF
TRBV27	11	ASSPGTGYEQY
TRBV11-2	14	ASSLVGAATNEKLF
TRBV19	14	ASSYVPRGSYNEQF
TRBV19	9	ASSIGPGQH
TRBV4-3	12	ASSQGQGDQPQH
TRBV6-1	12	ASSRTGDYNEQF
TRBV27	13	ASSLPPPGNTEAF
TRBV27	11	ASRGGVYYGYT
TRBV20-1	9	SGTGTGGYT